This T cell receptor (beta chain) was captured in a study of blood T cell repertoires in COVID-19. CDR3 length: 14 amino acids. V was pared by 4 bases and J by 0 bases, with 8 bases between. Germline lookup yields CDR1 SGDLS and CDR2 YYNGEE. Clones were sequenced by immunoSEQ multiplex PCR, and TCRdb holds only the in-frame ones, with some missing. This table holds 100,000 or so clones, about four fifths found once. This chain joins TRBV9 and TRBJ2-1; possibly TRBD1 for D (7 bases). This clonotype originated in a woman aged 65 to 85 with acute or convalescent COVID-19. The sample was peripheral blood. In nucleotides, the CDR3 is TGTGCCAGCAGCCAGGGGGGCTCCTACAATGAGCAGTTCTTC. Amino acids: CASSQGGSYNEQFF.